Each of the 7 T cell receptor beta chains below was sequenced from the same sample in a study of blood T cell repertoires in COVID-19. TCRdb's table, derived via immunoSEQ multiplex PCR, lists solely in-frame clones and lacks some. The table lists about 240,000 clones, approximately 83% of them singletons, with about 3.3% in the top ten. Sequencing input: PBMCs or T cells enriched from blood (not recorded which). These receptors were taken from a woman aged 35 to 49 with acute COVID-19.

V is TRBV5-1 and J is TRBJ2-3; the match to TRBD2 covers 12 bases. V lost 0 bases, J lost 5 bases, and 10 bases stayed unmatched. Germline CDR1 is SGHRS and CDR2 is YFSETQ. This CDR3 is 18 amino acids long. Written as DNA, the CDR3 is TGCGCCAGCAGCTTGGCCCCGACTAGCGGGAGAGTGGTAGATACGCAGTATTTT. As protein: CASSLAPTSGRVVDTQYF.

The rearrangement uses TRBV28 and TRBJ2-1; D gene unclear. Germline values: CDR1 MDHEN, CDR2 SYDVKM. Trimming took 1 base from V and 0 from J, leaving 10 bases between them. The CDR3 totals 16 residues. In nucleotides, the CDR3 is TGTGCCAGCAGTTTATTGGTGGAGAGCTCCTACAATGAGCAGTTCTTC. This codes for CASSLLVESSYNEQFF.

The rearrangement links TRBV19 to TRBJ2-1; 10 nucleotides agree with TRBD1. The CDR3 extends over 14 amino acids. Germline V gene data show CDR1 as LNHDA and CDR2 as SQIVND (reference sequence). Trimming cost V 4 bases and J 9 bases; bases outside gene matches: 6. The CDR3 sequence is CASSKGQGIAEQFF. As DNA, the CDR3 is TGTGCCAGTAGTAAGGGACAGGGGATTGCTGAGCAGTTCTTC. Variable domain in full (rest from reference TRBV19 and TRBJ2-1): DGGITQSPKYLFRKEGQNVTLSCEQNLNHDAMYWYRQDPGQGLRLIYYSQIVNDFQKGDIAEGYSVSREKKESFPLTVTSAQKNPTAFYLCASSKGQGIAEQFFGPGTRLTVL.

The chain employs TRBV3-1 (or the pseudogene TRBV3-2) and TRBJ1-2; weak D call: TRBD1 (6 bases). V shed 0 bases and J shed 4 bases, with 9 bases lying between them. This CDR3 is 14 amino acids long. Germline assignment: CDR1 LGHDT and CDR2 YNNKEL (reference sequence). CDR3 coding DNA: TGTGCCAGCAGCCAAGACACAGGGCCCTATGGCTACACCTTC. Translated: CASSQDTGPYGYTF.

This clone has just one count. The V and J genes are TRBV5-4 and TRBJ2-5; 11 bases line up with TRBD2. CDR3 length: 16 residues. V lost 3 bases and J lost 3; bases outside the gene matches: 7. The germline V gene has CDR1 SGHNT and CDR2 YYREEE (reference sequence). CDR3 nucleotide sequence: TGTGCCAGCAGCTACGCCGGGACTAGCGGAAAAGAGACCCAGTACTTC. Its translation: CASSYAGTSGKETQYF.

The V and J genes are TRBV9 and TRBJ1-3; D gene ambiguous. Germline V gene sequence: CDR1 SGDLS, CDR2 YYNGEE. This CDR3 has 14 amino acids. Trimming left V 4 bases short and J 9 bases short, with 17 bases between. DNA of the CDR3: TGTGCCAGCAGCACACAGAATATGGAGGGCACCATATATTTT. It is translated as CASSTQNMEGTIYF.

The gene calls are TRBV7-9 and TRBJ2-7; tentatively, D is TRBD1 (6 bases). The CDR3 runs 14 residues. Germline-derived CDR1 and CDR2 are SEHNR and FQNEAQ (reference sequence). The V end was cut by 7 bases, the J end by 2 bases, with 15 bases between. CDR3 in amino acids: CASTYSGTTYEQYF. In nucleotides, the CDR3 is TGTGCCAGCACCTACTCCGGGACAACCTACGAGCAGTACTTC.